This record concerns one T cell receptor (beta chain) sequence. Assay used: immunoSEQ multiplex PCR; TCRdb lists only in-frame clones, some missing. This table has 800,000 or so clones, about 96% appearing once. The data originate from a study of shared clonotypes between healthy human individuals. Study in general: Each donor's CD4 naive and CD4 memory cells filled three plates apiece, CD8 naive two, and CD8 memory one.

The naive CD8 subset, CD45RO-negative cells positively selected for CCR7, excluded terminally differentiated effector memory CD45RA+ cells. The study drew its donors from healthy HIV-negative adults without recent acute infections or vaccinations. From germline, CDR1 is LNHNV and CDR2 YYDKDF (reference sequence). Trimming cost V 6 bases and J 7 bases, with 13 bases left between them. The CDR3 is made up of 13 amino acids. The clonotype comes from a man aged 30 to 39 in good health. The sequenced sample consisted of naive CD8+ T cells sorted from blood. This sequence joins TRBV15 and TRBJ2-1; TRBD1 might be the D (6 bases). The CDR3 is CATSSWGLNEQFF. Written as DNA, the CDR3 is TGTGCCACCAGTTCATGGGGGCTGAATGAGCAGTTCTTC. Full variable domain (rest looked up from reference TRBV15 and TRBJ2-1): DAMVIQNPRYQVTQFGKPVTLSCSQTLNHNVMYWYQQKSSQAPKLLFHYYDKDFNNEADTPDNFQSRRPNTSFCFLDIRSPGLGDTAMYLCATSSWGLNEQFFGPGTRLTVL.